This TCR beta chain was identified during a study of regulatory T cells in long-lasting Graves disease (dated by TCRdb to the early 2020s). In terms of the full investigation: Antithyroid drugs had been taken for less than 3 months by newly diagnosed Graves' disease patients. Persistent Graves' disease patients were compared with newly diagnosed Graves' disease patients by peripheral blood TCR sequencing and RNA sequencing. The study was registered as a clinical trial and conducted in China. A total of roughly 35 samples underwent TCR sequencing: some 13 from persistent and about 20 from newly diagnosed Graves' disease patients. The paper as a whole reports these results and caveats: Patients with persistent disease shared more public clonotypes (around 2,500) than newly diagnosed patients did (approximately 990). The authors acknowledged the small sample size as a limitation that may reduce accuracy. The study examined only peripheral blood because the primary lesion, thyroid tissue, could not be accessed. Lower TCR Shannon entropy and fewer highly expanded clones were observed in persistent Graves' disease patients than in newly diagnosed patients, which suggested clonal expansion. Preferential use of TRBV28, TRBJ1-2 and TRBJ2-5 was observed in persistent disease, whereas TRBV20-1 and TRBJ2-1 were favored in newly diagnosed disease. Sequencing and analysis were restricted to the TCR beta chain.

From the germline V gene, CDR1 is MNHEY and CDR2 is SVGEGT. The V end loses 0 bases and the J end loses 5 bases, and a stretch of 16 bases separates them. From the cysteine up to the phenylalanine, the CDR3 has a length of 16 residues. The sequence is cut down to CDR3 DNA, 48 bases in frame from base 1. As concerns this clonotype: The antigen it binds to is not known. Per-base quality was not reported, and no clone a single base away is much larger than it.

The sample's time point label, decoded: newly diagnosed GD, antithyroid drugs for less than 3 months. For both TCR sequencing and RNA sequencing, RNA was extracted from PBMCs in TRIzol. The diagnosis of Graves' disease followed American Thyroid Association guidelines. The patients came from an endocrinology department in Xi'an, China. From each patient, around 9.3 milliliters of peripheral blood was collected into an EDTA anticoagulant tube. Ficoll Paque Plus density gradient separation was used to isolate PBMCs, and no further T cell sorting was done. An Agilent 2100 Bioanalyzer and agarose gel were used to check RNA quality, while a NanoDrop 2000 measured RNA concentration. Libraries were made using multiplex PCR. TCRdb names Illumina HiSeq 4000 as the instrument used. iRepertoire HTBI primers and Arm-PCR amplification of CDR3 regions were used to construct TCR beta libraries. Gel purification was performed on PCR products prior to sequencing. The authors' pipeline ran thus. A total of 62 TRBV and some 15 TRBJ segments were identified across samples and were used for gene usage analysis of CDR3 amino acid clonotypes. COPE and FqMerger were used to merge the filtered high-quality paired reads into contigs. BLAST was used to align contigs to the IMGT TRBV, TRBD and TRBJ reference genes, and CDR3 was defined following IMGT. Any clonotype with a frequency above 0.1% was counted as a highly expanded clone. Repertoire diversity was measured by Shannon entropy, and V-J evenness by the Gini coefficient. Public clonotypes were defined as clonotypes shared by more than one individual. TCRdb's own reprocessing of the public reads used fastp at Q25 and MiXCR and kept productive beta chains. Rows with a matching CDR3 protein are joined into one entry that keeps the most common DNA and genes. The V and J calls here are based on TCRdb, not the publication. This sample has roughly 360,000 distinct CDR3 sequences in its table, and about 10% of those were observed once. The ten largest clones take up about 19% of the sample.

The sample also formed part of further work on T cells in Graves' hyperthyroidism and ophthalmopathy. The second study also describes: Stable Graves' hyperthyroidism was defined as no progression to ophthalmopathy during 18 months of follow-up. Hyperthyroidism patients were aged 18 to 65 years and newly diagnosed, with disease duration of less than 2 months. Exclusion was applied to patients with uncontrolled infections, other autoimmune diseases, pregnancy or lactation. Clinical symptoms, serum thyroxine and TRAb, thyroid ultrasound, and orbital computed tomography formed the basis for the diagnoses. For the first round of RT-PCR on the TCR CDR3, the HTBI primer set was used together with the Qiagen OneStep RT-PCR kit. Most expanded thyroid clonotypes (frequency above 0.001) were also detected in blood, a finding suggesting that blood repertoires may reflect thyroid immune responses. A model built on a 13 V-J signature distinguished ophthalmopathy from stable hyperthyroidism, reaching about 88% sensitivity and about 81% specificity in cross-validation and 80%/75% in testing. In validation, the model predicted progression to ophthalmopathy with approximately 71% sensitivity and approximately 72% specificity, a median of approximately 6.5 months before onset. To identify distinguishing TCR V-J signatures, a discovery cohort of around 100 patients was used, comprising 43 with Graves' ophthalmopathy and under 60 with stable Graves' hyperthyroidism. An independent validation cohort of some 18 hyperthyroidism patients and approximately 16 patients who later progressed to ophthalmopathy tested prospective prediction of ophthalmopathy. The approximately 97 discovery patients were randomly divided into training and test sets at a 7:3 ratio. In addition, the study compared T-cell repertoires in thyroid tissue and in blood from about six Graves' hyperthyroidism patients. Following sampling, methimazole starting at 30 mg daily was given to hyperthyroidism patients, and high-dose intravenous methylprednisolone was given to ophthalmopathy patients. Libraries were constructed in a second round of multiplex PCR, after which size selection and purification were performed. Libraries were sequenced paired-end with 100 bp reads on an Illumina HiSeq2000. Raw data were processed with SOAPnuke, discarding reads with adapters, uncalled bases, mean Phred below 15, or no exact constant-primer or identifier match. COPE v1.2.5 was used to merge the high-quality paired reads, and each unique nucleotide sequence was defined as a clonotype. MiTCR v1.1 was used to align the clonotypes against IMGT TRBV, TRBD and TRBJ reference segments. Analysis was restricted to V-J combinations with a frequency above 0.0001, which covered 99% to 99.2% of repertoires. A TCS score was defined as the ratio of F50 (clonal expansion) to E x V (chaos), with BLOSUM62-based TCRdist applied between CDR3 peptides within each V-J. Welch's t-statistics and random forest reduced 514 V-J features to around 14, which were used in a naive Bayes classifier (R e1071). Sample size was not statistically predetermined, and investigators were not blinded to group allocation. The paper describes TCR Vbeta CDR3 sequencing of fewer than 150 peripheral blood samples, made up of about 41 ophthalmopathy patients, 70 to 75 hyperthyroidism patients and 17 progressor patients.

The sequences come from peripheral blood mononuclear cells (PBMCs), collected at new diagnosis, from a patient treated with antithyroid drugs. The sequence joins TRBV6-2 or TRBV6-3 to TRBJ2-5, and possibly TRBD2, on 5 matching bases. This receptor was identified in a woman between 18 and 30 years old with Graves disease. Donor details come from another sample of the same person, matched by shared clones. CDR3 reads: CASSYSIERSGETQYF. In nucleotides, the sequence is TGTGCCAGCAGTTACTCTATCGAGCGGTCCGGGGAGACCCAGTACTTC.